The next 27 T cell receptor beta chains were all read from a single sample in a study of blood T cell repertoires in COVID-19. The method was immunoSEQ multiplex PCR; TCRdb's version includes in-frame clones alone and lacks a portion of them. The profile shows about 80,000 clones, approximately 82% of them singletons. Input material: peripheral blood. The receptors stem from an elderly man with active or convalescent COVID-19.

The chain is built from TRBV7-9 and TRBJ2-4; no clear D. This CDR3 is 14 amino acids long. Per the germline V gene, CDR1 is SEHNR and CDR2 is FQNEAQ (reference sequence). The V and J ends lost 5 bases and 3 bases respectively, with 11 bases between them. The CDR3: CASSHDTVKNIQYF. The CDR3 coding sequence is TGTGCCAGCAGCCATGACACAGTCAAAAACATTCAGTACTTC.

In DNA, the CDR3 is TGCAGCGTTGGCGGGGCGGACAGGGCTAATGGCTACACCTTC. Its protein product is CSVGGADRANGYTF. J is TRBJ1-2 and V is TRBV29-1; 8 bases align to TRBD1. The CDR3 runs 14 residues. V lost 4 bases, J lost 6 bases, and 10 bases stayed unmatched. The germline CDR1 and CDR2 sequences are SQVTM and ANQGSEA.

The CDR3 here is CASTRDRVDTEAFF. In nucleotides, the CDR3 is TGCGCCAGCACCCGGGACAGGGTGGACACTGAAGCTTTCTTT. The gene calls are TRBV5-1 and TRBJ1-1, with 9 positions matching TRBD1. Germline assignment: CDR1 SGHRS and CDR2 YFSETQ. The CDR3 runs 14 residues. Trimming at V came to 6 bases and at J to 3 bases, leaving 6 bases not matched to a gene.

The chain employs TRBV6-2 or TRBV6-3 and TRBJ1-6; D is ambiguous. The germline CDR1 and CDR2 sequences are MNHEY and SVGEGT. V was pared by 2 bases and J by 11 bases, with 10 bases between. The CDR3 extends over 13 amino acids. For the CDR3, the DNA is TGTGCCAGCAGTTACCTCTCGGGAACACCCCTCCACTTT. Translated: CASSYLSGTPLHF.

CDR3 sequence reads: CASSLAPGTSGTAGGTQYF. The CDR3, as DNA: TGCGCCAGCAGCTTGGCCCCCGGGACTAGCGGGACCGCGGGAGGGACCCAGTACTTC. The rearrangement joins TRBV5-1 to TRBJ2-5; 13 bases line up with TRBD2. The CDR3 runs 19 residues. The germline CDR1 and CDR2 sequences are SGHRS and YFSETQ. J gave up 7 bases and V 0 bases, and 15 bases lay outside the gene matches.

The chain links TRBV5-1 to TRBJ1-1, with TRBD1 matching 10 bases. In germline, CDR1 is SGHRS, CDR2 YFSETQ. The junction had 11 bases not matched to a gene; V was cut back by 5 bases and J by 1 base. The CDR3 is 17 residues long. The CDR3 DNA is TGCGCCAGCAGAAGATCCGGGACAGGGGAAACGAACACTGAAGCTTTCTTT. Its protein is CASRRSGTGETNTEAFF.

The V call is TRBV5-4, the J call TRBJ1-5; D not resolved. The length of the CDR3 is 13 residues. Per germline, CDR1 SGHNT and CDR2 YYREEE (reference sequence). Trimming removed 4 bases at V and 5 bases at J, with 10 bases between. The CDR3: CASSRSPDQPQHF. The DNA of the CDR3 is TGTGCCAGCAGCCGAAGCCCGGATCAGCCCCAGCATTTT.

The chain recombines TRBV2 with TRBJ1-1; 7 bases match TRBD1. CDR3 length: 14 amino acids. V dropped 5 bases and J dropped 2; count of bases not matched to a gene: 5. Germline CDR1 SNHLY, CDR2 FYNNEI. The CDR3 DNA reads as TGTGCCAGCAGTTTGACAGGGCCTAACACTGAAGCTTTCTTT. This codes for CASSLTGPNTEAFF.

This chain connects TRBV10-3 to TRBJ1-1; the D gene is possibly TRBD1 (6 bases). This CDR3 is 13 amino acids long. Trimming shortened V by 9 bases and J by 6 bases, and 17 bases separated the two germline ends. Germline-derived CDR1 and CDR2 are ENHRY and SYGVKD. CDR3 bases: TGTGCCATAAGGGGGGGCGGGAGCCCTGAAGCTTTCTTT. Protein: CAIRGGGSPEAFF.

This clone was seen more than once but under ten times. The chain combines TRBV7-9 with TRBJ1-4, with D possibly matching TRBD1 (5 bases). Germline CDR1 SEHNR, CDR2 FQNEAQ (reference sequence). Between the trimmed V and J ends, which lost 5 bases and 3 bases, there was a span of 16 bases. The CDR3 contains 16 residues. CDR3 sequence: CASSMNGAGANEKLFF. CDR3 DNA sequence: TGTGCCAGCAGCATGAACGGGGCGGGGGCTAATGAAAAACTGTTTTTT.

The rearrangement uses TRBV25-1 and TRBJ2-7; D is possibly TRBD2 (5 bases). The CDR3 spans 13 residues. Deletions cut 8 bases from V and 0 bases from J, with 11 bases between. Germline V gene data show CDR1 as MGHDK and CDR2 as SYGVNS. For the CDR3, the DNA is TGTGCCAGCGGAGGACGATACTCCTACGAGCAGTACTTC. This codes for CASGGRYSYEQYF.

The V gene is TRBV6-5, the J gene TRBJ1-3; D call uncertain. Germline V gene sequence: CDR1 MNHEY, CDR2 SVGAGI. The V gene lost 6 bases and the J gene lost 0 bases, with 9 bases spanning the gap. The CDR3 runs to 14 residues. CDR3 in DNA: TGTGCCAGCAGAGCCCGTTACTCTGGAAACACCATATATTTT. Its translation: CASRARYSGNTIYF.

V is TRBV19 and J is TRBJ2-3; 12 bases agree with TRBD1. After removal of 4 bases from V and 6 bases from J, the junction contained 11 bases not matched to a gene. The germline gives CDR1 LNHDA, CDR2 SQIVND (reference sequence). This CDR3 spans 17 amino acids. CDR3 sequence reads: CASSTGTGGDQRDTQYF. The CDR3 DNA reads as TGTGCCAGTAGTACCGGGACAGGGGGCGATCAAAGGGATACGCAGTATTTT.

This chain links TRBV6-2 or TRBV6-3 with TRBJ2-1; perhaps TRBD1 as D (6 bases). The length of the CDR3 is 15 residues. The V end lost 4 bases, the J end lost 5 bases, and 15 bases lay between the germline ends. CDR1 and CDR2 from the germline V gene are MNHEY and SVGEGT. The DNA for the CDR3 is TGTGCCAGCAGTTTAACCCCCAGGGGCCACAATGAGCAGTTCTTC. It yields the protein CASSLTPRGHNEQFF.

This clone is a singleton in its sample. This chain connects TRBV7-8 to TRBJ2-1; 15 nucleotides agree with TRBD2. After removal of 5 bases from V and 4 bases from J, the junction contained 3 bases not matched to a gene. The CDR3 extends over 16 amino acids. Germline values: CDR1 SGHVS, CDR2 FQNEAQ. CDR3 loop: CASSRGLAGGYNEQFF. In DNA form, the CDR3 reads TGTGCCAGCAGCCGAGGACTAGCGGGAGGGTACAATGAGCAGTTCTTC.

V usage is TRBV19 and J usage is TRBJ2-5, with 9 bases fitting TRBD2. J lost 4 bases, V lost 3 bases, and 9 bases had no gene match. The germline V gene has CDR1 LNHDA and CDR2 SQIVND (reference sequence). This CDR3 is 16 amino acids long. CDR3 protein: CASSMSAGGPGETQYF. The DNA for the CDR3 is TGTGCCAGTAGTATGTCCGCGGGGGGGCCGGGAGAGACCCAGTACTTC.

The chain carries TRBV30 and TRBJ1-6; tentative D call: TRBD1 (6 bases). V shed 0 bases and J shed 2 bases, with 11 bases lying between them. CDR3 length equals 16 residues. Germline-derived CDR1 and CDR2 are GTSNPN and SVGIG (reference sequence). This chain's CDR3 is CAWSVGGTTYNSPLHF. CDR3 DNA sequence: TGTGCCTGGAGTGTAGGGGGAACGACCTATAATTCACCCCTCCACTTT.

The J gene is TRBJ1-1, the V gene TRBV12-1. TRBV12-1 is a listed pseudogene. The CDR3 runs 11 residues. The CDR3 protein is CASLWETEAFF. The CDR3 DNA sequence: TGTGCCAGCCTGTGGGAGACTGAAGCTTTCTTT.

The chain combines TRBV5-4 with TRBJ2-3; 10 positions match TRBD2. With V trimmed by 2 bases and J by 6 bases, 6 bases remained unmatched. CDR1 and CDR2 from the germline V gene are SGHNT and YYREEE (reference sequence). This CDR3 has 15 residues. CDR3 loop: CASSLPSGRADTQYF. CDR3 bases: TGTGCCAGCAGCTTACCGAGCGGGAGGGCCGATACGCAGTATTTT.

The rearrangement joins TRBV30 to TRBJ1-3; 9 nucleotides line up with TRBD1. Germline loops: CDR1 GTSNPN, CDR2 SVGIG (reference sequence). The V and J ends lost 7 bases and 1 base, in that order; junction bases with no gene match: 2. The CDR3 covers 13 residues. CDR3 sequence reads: CAFDRGSGNTIYF. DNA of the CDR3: TGTGCCTTTGACAGGGGGTCTGGAAACACCATATATTTT.

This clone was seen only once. The CDR3 nucleotides read TGTGCCAGCAGCTTGGTGCAGGGATGGACTGAAGCTTTCTTT. Translated: CASSLVQGWTEAFF. This chain connects TRBV5-6 to TRBJ1-1, with a weak D call TRBD1 (5 bases). CDR3 length equals 14 residues. Trimming removed 0 bases from V and 5 bases from J, with 11 bases in between. Per the germline V gene, CDR1 is SGHDT and CDR2 is YYEEEE. Complete variable domain (other parts from reference TRBV5-6 and TRBJ1-1): DAGVTQSPTHLIKTRGQQVTLRCSPKSGHDTVSWYQQALGQGPQFIFQYYEEEERQRGNFPDRFSGHQFPNYSSELNVNALLLGDSALYLCASSLVQGWTEAFFGQGTRLTVV.

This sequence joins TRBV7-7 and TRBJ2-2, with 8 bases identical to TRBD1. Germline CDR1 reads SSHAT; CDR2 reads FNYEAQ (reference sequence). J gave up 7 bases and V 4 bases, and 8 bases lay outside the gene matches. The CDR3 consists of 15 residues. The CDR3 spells CASSSGSTGVGELFF. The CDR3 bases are TGTGCCAGCAGCTCCGGGTCGACAGGGGTCGGGGAGCTGTTTTTT. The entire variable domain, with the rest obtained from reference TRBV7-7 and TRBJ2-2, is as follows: GAGVSQSPRYKVTKRGQDVTLRCDPISSHATLYWYQQALGQGPEFLTYFNYEAQPDKSGLPSDRFSAERPEGSISTLTIQRTEQRDSAMYRCASSSGSTGVGELFFGEGSRLTVL.

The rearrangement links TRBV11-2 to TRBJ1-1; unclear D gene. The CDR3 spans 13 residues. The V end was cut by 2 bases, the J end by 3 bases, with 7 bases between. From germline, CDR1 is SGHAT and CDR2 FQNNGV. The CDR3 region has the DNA TGTGCCAGCAGCTTAACACGCTACACTGAAGCTTTCTTT. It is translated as CASSLTRYTEAFF.

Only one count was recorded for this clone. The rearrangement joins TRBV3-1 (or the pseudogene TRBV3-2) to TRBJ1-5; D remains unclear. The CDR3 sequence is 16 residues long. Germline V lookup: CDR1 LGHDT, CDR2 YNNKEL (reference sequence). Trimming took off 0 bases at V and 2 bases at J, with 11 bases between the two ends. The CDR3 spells CASSQDSTRGNQPQHF. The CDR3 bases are TGTGCCAGCAGCCAAGATTCGACTCGGGGCAATCAGCCCCAGCATTTT.

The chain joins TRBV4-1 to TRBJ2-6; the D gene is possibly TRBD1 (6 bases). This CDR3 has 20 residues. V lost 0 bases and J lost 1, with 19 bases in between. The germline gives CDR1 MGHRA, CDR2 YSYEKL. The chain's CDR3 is CASSQEGRGSALSGANVLTF. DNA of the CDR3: TGCGCCAGCAGCCAAGAAGGCAGGGGCTCTGCACTATCTGGGGCCAACGTCCTGACTTTC.

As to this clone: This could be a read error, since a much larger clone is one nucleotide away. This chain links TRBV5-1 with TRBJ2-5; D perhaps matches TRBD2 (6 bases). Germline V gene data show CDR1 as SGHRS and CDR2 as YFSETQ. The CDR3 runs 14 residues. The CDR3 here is CPSPPLPGEETQYF. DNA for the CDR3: TGCCCCAGCCCCCCACTCCCGGGAGAAGAGACCCAGTACTTC.

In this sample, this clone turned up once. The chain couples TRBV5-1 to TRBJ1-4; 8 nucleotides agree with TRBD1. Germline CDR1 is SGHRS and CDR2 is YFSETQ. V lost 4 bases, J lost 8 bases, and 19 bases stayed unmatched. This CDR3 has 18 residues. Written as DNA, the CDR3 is TGCGCCAGCAGCCTCGGGAACAGGGGGTATATTGAGAGGGAAAAACTGTTTTTT. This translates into CASSLGNRGYIEREKLFF. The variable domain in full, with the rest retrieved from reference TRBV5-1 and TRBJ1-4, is KAGVTQTPRYLIKTRGQQVTLSCSPISGHRSVSWYQQTPGQGLQFLFEYFSETQRNKGNFPGRFSGRQFSNSRSEMNVSTLELGDSALYLCASSLGNRGYIEREKLFFGSGTQLSVL.